This T cell receptor beta chain emerged from a study of post-analysis software for immune sequencing data. On the study more broadly: Relapsing-remitting, secondary progressive and progressive-relapsing forms of multiple sclerosis all featured among disease courses. General study findings and limits: Patients used five TRBV segments, including TRBV5-6, TRBV5-1 and TRBV20-1, more often than controls.

Of note for this clonotype: No antigen is known for it.

This CDR3 has 13 amino acids. Germline values: CDR1 SQVTM, CDR2 ANQGSEA. V was shortened by 5 bases and J by 5 bases, with 15 bases between the two germline ends. Tagging with unique molecular identifiers was a feature of the TCR beta cDNA libraries. Yield was 450,000 to 650,000 cDNA molecules from around 1 to 9.1 million T cells. MiXCR, run by TCRdb on the PCR reads, gives a single entry per CDR3 protein. The sample lists about 380,000 distinct CDR3 sequences, approximately 33% occurring once. The rearrangement uses TRBV29-1 and TRBJ1-1; D might be TRBD1 (6 bases). Sequencing was performed on blood. The clonotype was recovered from a girl between 10 and 17 years old with multiple sclerosis. The CDR3 bases are TGCAGCGTTCAGGACAGCTCCTTTACTGAAGCTTTCTTT. This gives the protein CSVQDSSFTEAFF.